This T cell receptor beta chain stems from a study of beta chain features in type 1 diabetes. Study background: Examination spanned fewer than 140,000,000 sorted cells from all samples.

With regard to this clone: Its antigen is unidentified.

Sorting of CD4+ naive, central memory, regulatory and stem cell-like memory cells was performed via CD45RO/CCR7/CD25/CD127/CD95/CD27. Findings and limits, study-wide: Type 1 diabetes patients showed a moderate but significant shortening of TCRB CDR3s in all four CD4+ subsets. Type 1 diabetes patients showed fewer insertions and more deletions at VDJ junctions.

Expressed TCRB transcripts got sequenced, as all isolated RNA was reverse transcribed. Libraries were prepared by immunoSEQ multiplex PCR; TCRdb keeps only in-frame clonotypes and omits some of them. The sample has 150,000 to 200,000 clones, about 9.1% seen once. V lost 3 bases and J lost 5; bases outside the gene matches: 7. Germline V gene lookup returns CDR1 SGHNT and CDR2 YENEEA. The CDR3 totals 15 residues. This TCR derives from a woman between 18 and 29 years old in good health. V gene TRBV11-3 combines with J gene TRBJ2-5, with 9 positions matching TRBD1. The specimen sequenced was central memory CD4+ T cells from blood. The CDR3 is CASSLGTGRDETQYF. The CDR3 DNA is TGTGCCAGCAGCTTGGGGACAGGGAGGGACGAGACCCAGTACTTC.